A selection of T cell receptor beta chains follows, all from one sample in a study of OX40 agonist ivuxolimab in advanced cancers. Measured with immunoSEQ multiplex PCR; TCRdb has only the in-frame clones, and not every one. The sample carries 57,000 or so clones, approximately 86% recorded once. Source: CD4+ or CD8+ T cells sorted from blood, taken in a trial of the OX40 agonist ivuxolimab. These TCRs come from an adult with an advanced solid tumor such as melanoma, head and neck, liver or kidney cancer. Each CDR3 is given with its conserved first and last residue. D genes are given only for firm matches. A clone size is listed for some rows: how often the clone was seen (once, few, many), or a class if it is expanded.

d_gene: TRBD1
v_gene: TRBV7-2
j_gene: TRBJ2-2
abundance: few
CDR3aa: CASSKGNVWTGITGELFF
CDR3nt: TGTGCCAGCTCTAAGGGCAATGTCTGGACAGGGATCACCGGGGAGCTGTTTTTT

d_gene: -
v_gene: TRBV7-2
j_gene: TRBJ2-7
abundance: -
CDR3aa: CASREDPQGEQYF
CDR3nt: TGTGCCAGCAGAGAAGACCCGCAAGGCGAGCAGTACTTC

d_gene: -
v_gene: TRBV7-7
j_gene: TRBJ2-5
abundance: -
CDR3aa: CASSLTGPETQYF
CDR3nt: TGTGCCAGCAGCTTAACAGGCCCAGAGACCCAGTACTTC

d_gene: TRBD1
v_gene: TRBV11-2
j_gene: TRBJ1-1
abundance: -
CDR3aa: CASSLQGGTEAFF
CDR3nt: TGTGCCAGCAGCTTGCAGGGGGGCACTGAAGCTTTCTTT

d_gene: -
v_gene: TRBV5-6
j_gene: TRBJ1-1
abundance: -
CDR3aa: CASFIGPNTEAFF
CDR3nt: TGTGCCAGCTTTATCGGGCCGAACACTGAAGCTTTCTTT

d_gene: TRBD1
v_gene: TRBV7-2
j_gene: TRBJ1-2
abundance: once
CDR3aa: CASSFRQGAPGYTF
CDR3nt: TGTGCCAGCAGCTTTCGACAGGGGGCGCCAGGCTACACCTTC

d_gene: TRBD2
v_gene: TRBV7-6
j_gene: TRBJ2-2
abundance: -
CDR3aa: CASSRRGSGGAANTGELFF
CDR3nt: TGTGCCAGCAGCCGGAGGGGCAGCGGGGGGGCCGCGAACACCGGGGAGCTGTTTTTT

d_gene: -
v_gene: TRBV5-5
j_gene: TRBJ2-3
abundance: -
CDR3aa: CASSPGPTSTDTQYF
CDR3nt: TGTGCCAGCAGCCCGGGACCCACTAGCACAGATACGCAGTATTTT

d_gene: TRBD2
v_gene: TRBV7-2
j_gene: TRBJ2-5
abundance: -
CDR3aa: CASSPRPRLAGGRLETQYF
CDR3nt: TGTGCCAGCAGCCCTCGACCACGACTAGCGGGGGGACGATTGGAGACCCAGTACTTC

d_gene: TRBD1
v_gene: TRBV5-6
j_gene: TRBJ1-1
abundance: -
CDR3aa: CASSPQGYPPNTEAFF
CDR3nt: TGTGCCAGCAGCCCACAGGGGTACCCTCCGAACACTGAAGCTTTCTTT

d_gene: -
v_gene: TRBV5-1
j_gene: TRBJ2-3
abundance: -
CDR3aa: CASSLGSHTDTQYF
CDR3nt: TGCGCCAGCAGCTTGGGCTCCCACACAGATACGCAGTATTTT

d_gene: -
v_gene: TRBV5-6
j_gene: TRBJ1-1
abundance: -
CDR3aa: CASSFGYMNTEAFF
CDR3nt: TGTGCCAGCAGCTTCGGATACATGAACACTGAAGCTTTCTTT

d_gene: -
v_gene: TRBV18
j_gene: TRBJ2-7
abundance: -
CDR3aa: CASSPQSGGEQYF
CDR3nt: TGTGCCAGCTCACCCCAATCTGGGGGCGAGCAGTACTTC

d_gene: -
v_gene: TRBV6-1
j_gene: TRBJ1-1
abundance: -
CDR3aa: CASSGYTEAFF
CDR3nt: TGTGCCAGCAGTGGGTACACTGAAGCTTTCTTT

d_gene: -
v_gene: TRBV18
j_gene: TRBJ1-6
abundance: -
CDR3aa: CASSPVWDKYSPLHF
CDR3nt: TGTGCCAGCTCACCAGTATGGGACAAATACTCACCCCTCCACTTT

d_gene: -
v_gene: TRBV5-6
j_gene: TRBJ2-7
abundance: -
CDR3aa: CASSRGSSTYEQYF
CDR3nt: TGTGCCAGCAGCCGGGGCTCCTCGACCTACGAGCAGTACTTC

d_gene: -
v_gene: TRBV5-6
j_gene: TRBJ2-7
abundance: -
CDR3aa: CASSNLGFSYEQYF
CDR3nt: TGTGCCAGCAGCAATCTGGGTTTCTCCTACGAGCAGTACTTC

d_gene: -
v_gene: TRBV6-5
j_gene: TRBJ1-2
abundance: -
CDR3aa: CASSYTQRRTNYGYTF
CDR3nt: TGTGCCAGCAGTTACACCCAGCGGCGAACTAACTATGGCTACACCTTC

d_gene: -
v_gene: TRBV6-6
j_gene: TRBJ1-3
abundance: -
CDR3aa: CASSLSRTGNTIYF
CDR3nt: TGTGCCAGCAGCCTATCACGAACTGGAAACACCATATATTTT

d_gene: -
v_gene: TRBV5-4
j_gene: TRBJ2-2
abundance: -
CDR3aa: CASSLSGGSTGELFF
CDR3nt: TGTGCCAGCAGCTTGAGTGGTGGCAGCACCGGGGAGCTGTTTTTT

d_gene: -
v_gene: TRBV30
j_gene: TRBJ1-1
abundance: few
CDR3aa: CAWNTGRGAFF
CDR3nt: TGTGCCTGGAATACAGGCCGCGGAGCTTTCTTT

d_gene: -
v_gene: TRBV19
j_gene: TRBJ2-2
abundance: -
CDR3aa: CASSTTRQTGELFF
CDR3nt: TGTGCCAGTAGTACGACCCGACAGACCGGGGAGCTGTTTTTT

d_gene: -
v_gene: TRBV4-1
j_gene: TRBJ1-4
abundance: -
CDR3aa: CASSQMAATNEKLFF
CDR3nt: TGCGCCAGCAGCCAAATGGCAGCAACTAATGAAAAACTGTTTTTT

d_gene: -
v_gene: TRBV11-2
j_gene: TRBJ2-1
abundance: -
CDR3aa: CASSLVLNEQFF
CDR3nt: TGTGCCAGCAGCTTGGTTCTAAATGAGCAGTTCTTC

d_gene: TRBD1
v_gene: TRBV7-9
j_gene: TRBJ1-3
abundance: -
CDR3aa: CASSLENWDSSGNTIYF
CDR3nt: TGTGCCAGCAGCTTAGAGAATTGGGACAGCTCTGGAAACACCATATATTTT

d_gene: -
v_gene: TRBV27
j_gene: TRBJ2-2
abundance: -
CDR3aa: CASSRSYTGELFF
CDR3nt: TGTGCCAGCAGTCGGTCATACACCGGGGAGCTGTTTTTT

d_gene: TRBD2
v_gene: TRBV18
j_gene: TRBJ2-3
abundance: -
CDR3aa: CASSQRTSGGTDTQYF
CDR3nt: TGTGCCAGCTCTCAAAGGACTAGCGGGGGCACAGATACGCAGTATTTT

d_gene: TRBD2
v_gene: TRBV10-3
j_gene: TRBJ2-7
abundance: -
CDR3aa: CATSRGSGYEQYF
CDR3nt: TGTGCCACCTCGCGGGGGAGCGGGTACGAGCAGTACTTC

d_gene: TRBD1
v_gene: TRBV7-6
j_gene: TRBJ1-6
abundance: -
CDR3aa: CASSLGTAGGSPLHF
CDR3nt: TGTGCCAGCAGCCTCGGGACAGCCGGGGGTTCACCCCTCCACTTT

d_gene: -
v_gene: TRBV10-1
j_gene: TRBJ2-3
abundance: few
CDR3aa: CASTRTSGDTQYF
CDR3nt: TGCGCCAGCACCCGAACATCGGGCGATACGCAGTATTTT

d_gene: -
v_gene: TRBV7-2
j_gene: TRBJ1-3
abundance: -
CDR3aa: CASSGGGGHSGNTIYF
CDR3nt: TGTGCCAGCAGCGGGGGTGGGGGTCACTCTGGAAACACCATATATTTT

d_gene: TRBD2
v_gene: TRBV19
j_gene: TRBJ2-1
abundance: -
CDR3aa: CASSTPAGISSSYNEQFF
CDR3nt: TGTGCCAGTAGTACTCCAGCGGGGATCTCGAGCTCCTACAATGAGCAGTTCTTC

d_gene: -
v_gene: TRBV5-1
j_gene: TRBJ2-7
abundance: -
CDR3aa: CASSLVGYEQYF
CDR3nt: TGCGCCAGCAGCTTGGTGGGTTACGAGCAGTACTTC

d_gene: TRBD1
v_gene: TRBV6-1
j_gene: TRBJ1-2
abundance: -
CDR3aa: CASILTGVNGYTF
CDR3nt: TGTGCCAGCATTCTGACAGGGGTGAACGGCTACACCTTC

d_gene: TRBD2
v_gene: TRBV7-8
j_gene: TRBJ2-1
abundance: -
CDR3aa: CASSYRGSSGGPTSYNEQFF
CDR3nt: TGTGCCAGCAGCTACCGGGGGTCTAGCGGGGGCCCGACCTCCTACAATGAGCAGTTCTTC

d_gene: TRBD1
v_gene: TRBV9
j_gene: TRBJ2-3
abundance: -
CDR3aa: CASSVVAGGTDTQYF
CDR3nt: TGTGCCAGCAGCGTAGTGGCAGGGGGAACAGATACGCAGTATTTT

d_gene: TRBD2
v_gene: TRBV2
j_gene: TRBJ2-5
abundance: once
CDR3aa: CASSRTSGSQETQYF
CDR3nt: TGTGCCAGCAGCAGGACTAGCGGAAGCCAAGAGACCCAGTACTTC

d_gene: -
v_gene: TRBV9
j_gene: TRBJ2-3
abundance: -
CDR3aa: CASSLETDTQYF
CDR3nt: TGTGCCAGCAGCCTTGAGACAGATACGCAGTATTTT

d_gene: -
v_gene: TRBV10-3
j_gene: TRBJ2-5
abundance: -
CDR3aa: CAIMSSRLETQYF
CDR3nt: TGTGCCATCATGTCTAGTCGGTTGGAGACCCAGTACTTC

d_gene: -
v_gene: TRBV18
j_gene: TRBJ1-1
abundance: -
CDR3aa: CASSPLGENTEAFF
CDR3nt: TGTGCCAGCTCCCCCTTAGGGGAGAACACTGAAGCTTTCTTT

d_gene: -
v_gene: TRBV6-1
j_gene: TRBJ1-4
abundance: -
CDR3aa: CASSRQGGEKLFF
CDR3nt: TGTGCCAGCAGTAGGCAGGGTGGTGAAAAACTGTTTTTT

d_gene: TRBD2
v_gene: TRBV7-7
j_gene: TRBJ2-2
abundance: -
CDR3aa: CASKASGVGVTGELFF
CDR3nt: TGTGCCAGCAAGGCTAGCGGGGTCGGAGTTACCGGGGAGCTGTTTTTT

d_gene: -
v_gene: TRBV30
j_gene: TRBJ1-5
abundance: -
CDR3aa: CAWSGQTGQPQHF
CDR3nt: TGTGCCTGGAGTGGACAGACGGGTCAGCCCCAGCATTTT

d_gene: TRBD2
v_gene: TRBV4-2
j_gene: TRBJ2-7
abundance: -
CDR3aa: CASSPTTRGLADSYEQYF
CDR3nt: TGTGCCAGCAGCCCAACAACCCGGGGACTAGCGGACTCCTACGAGCAGTACTTC

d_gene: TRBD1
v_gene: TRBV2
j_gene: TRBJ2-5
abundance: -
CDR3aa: CASQRQPGQGFGQYF
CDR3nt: TGTGCCAGCCAACGACAGCCGGGACAGGGGTTCGGCCAGTACTTC

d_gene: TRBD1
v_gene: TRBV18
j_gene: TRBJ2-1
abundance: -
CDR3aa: CASSPLTGTGGKGEQFF
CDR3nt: TGTGCCAGCTCACCCCTAACCGGGACAGGGGGTAAGGGTGAGCAGTTCTTC

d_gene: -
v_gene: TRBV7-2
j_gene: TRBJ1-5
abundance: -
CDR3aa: CASSFLGVNQPQHF
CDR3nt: TGTGCCAGCAGCTTTCTCGGGGTCAATCAGCCCCAGCATTTT

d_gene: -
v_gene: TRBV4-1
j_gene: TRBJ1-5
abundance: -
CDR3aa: CASSQGQGVNQPQHF
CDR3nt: TGCGCCAGCAGCCAAGGTCAGGGCGTAAATCAGCCCCAGCATTTT

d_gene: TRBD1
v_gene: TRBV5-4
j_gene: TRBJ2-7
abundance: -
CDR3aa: CASSMTGFYEQYF
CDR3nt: TGTGCCAGCAGCATGACAGGGTTCTACGAGCAGTACTTC

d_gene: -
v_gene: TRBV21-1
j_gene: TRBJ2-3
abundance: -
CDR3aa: CASSSPVGTDTQYF
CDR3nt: TGTGCCAGCAGCAGTCCGGTCGGCACAGATACGCAGTATTTT

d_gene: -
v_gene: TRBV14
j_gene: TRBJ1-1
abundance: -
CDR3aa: CASSQGVNTEAFF
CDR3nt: TGTGCCAGCAGCCAAGGGGTAAACACTGAAGCTTTCTTT

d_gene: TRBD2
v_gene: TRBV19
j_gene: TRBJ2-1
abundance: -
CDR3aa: CASRGGRGGYNEQFF
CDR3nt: TGTGCCAGTAGAGGAGGGCGGGGGGGCTACAATGAGCAGTTCTTC

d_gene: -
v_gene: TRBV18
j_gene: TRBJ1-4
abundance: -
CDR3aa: CASSLGTTNEKLFF
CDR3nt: TGTGCCAGCTCACTGGGAACAACTAATGAAAAACTGTTTTTT